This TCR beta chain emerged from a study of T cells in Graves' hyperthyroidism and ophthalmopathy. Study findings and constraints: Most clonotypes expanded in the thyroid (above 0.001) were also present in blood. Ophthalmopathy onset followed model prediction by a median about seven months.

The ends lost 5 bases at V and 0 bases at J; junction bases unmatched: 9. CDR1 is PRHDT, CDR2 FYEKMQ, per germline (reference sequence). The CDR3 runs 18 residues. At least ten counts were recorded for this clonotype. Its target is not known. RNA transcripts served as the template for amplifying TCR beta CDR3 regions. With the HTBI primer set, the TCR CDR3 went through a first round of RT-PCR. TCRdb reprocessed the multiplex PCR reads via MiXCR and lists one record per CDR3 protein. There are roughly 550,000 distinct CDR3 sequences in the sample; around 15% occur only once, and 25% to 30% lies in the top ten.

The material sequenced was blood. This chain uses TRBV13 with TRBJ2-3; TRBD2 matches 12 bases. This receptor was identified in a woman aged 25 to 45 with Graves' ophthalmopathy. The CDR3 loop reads CASSGLAGGQYSTDTQYF. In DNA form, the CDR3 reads TGTGCCAGCAGCGGCCTAGCGGGAGGGCAATATAGCACAGATACGCAGTATTTT.